Below are 24 T cell receptor beta chains sequenced from a single sample in a study of beta chain features in type 1 diabetes. Investigators reverse transcribed all isolated RNA, so they sequenced expressed TCRB transcripts. Data came from immunoSEQ multiplex PCR; TCRdb stores just in-frame clones and leaves some out. There are more than 250,000 clones in the sample; 14% occur only once, and about 0.015% lies in the top ten. Their antigen targets remain unknown. Study-wide findings and caveats: Patients with Type 1 diabetes showed moderately but significantly shorter TCRB CDR3s in all four CD4+ subsets.

Sequenced material: naive CD4+ T cells from blood. The receptors here all came from a man under 40 with type 1 diabetes.

This clone was found a few times. This chain joins TRBV28 and TRBJ1-2; TRBD1 might be the D (5 bases). Germline V lookup: CDR1 MDHEN, CDR2 SYDVKM. This CDR3 contains 14 residues. Deletions cut 1 base from V and 7 bases from J, with 13 bases between. DNA of the CDR3: TGTGCCAGCAGTTTATTCCAGGGCTGGGGTGGCTACACCTTC. This codes for CASSLFQGWGGYTF.

This clone was counted a few times. The V and J genes are TRBV14 and TRBJ2-7, with D tentatively TRBD2 (5 bases). V was pared by 4 bases and J by 6 bases, with 13 bases between. The germline V gene encodes CDR1 SGHDN and CDR2 FVKESK. The CDR3 spans 13 residues. The CDR3 nucleotides read TGTGCCAGCAGCCTCGGGCGGGTGGGCGAGCAGTACTTC. Protein product: CASSLGRVGEQYF.

Only a few counts were recorded for this clone. The rearrangement joins TRBV15 to TRBJ2-5; 8 nucleotides line up with TRBD2. With V trimmed by 0 bases and J by 1 base, 4 bases remained unmatched. The CDR3 spans 16 residues. The germline CDR1 and CDR2 sequences are LNHNV and YYDKDF (reference sequence). The CDR3 region is CATSREMGLVQETQYF. The CDR3, as DNA: TGTGCCACCAGCAGAGAGATGGGACTAGTCCAAGAGACCCAGTACTTC.

V usage is TRBV6-5 and J usage is TRBJ2-1; 10 bases are a match to TRBD2. J gave up 9 bases and V 0 bases, and 8 bases lay outside the gene matches. CDR3 size: 16 residues. CDR1 MNHEY and CDR2 SVGAGI come from the germline V gene. CDR3 sequence: CASSYSPSGSRGEQFF. The CDR3 DNA reads as TGTGCCAGCAGTTACTCGCCTAGCGGGAGTCGGGGTGAGCAGTTCTTC.

The chain is built from TRBV9 and TRBJ2-5; a possible D gene is TRBD2 (5 bases). This CDR3 has 13 amino acids. The V end was cut by 0 bases, the J end by 6 bases, with 9 bases between. Germline V gives CDR1 SGDLS, CDR2 YYNGEE. The CDR3 nucleotides read TGTGCCAGCAGCGTAGGCCCGGGGAAGACCCAGTACTTC. The encoded protein is CASSVGPGKTQYF.

This clone was counted a few times. The chain is built from TRBV25-1 and TRBJ2-3; 10 nucleotides match TRBD2. In germline, CDR1 is MGHDK, CDR2 SYGVNS. Trimming at V came to 2 bases and at J to 5 bases, leaving 7 bases not matched to a gene. This CDR3 has 16 amino acids. As DNA, the CDR3 is TGTGCCAGCAGTGAAGGACTAGCGGTTCCGGGAGATACGCAGTATTTT. It yields the protein CASSEGLAVPGDTQYF. The full variable domain, its missing parts supplied by reference TRBV25-1 and TRBJ2-3, is EADIYQTPRYLVIGTGKKITLECSQTMGHDKMYWYQQDPGMELHLIHYSYGVNSTEKGDLSSESTVSRIRTEHFPLTLESARPSHTSQYLCASSEGLAVPGDTQYFGPGTRLTVL.

The gene calls are TRBV7-6 and TRBJ2-1, with D possibly matching TRBD2 (6 bases). The V gene's germline CDR1 is SGHVS and CDR2 FNYEAQ. Trimming cost V 5 bases and J 6 bases, with 20 bases left between them. This CDR3 has 16 residues. This chain's CDR3 is CASSPSTVGGGNEQFF. The CDR3 nucleotides read TGTGCCAGCAGCCCGTCCACCGTGGGGGGAGGCAATGAGCAGTTCTTC.

This clone was seen a few times. The chain uses TRBV7-9 and TRBJ2-5; 7 nucleotides line up with TRBD1. Germline CDR1 and CDR2: SEHNR and FQNEAQ (reference sequence). This CDR3 has 17 residues. V trimming: 5 bases; J trimming: 3 bases; junction bases outside the gene matches: 15. The DNA for the CDR3 is TGTGCCAGCAGCCGAACCCAAGGGACAGCGAGCGAAGAGACCCAGTACTTC. This gives the protein CASSRTQGTASEETQYF. The full variable domain, completed using reference TRBV7-9 and TRBJ2-5, is DTGVSQNPRHKITKRGQNVTFRCDPISEHNRLYWYRQTLGQGPEFLTYFQNEAQLEKSRLLSDRFSAERPKGSFSTLEIQRTEQGDSAMYLCASSRTQGTASEETQYFGPGTRLLVL.

This clone occurred many times. This chain links TRBV7-9 with TRBJ2-1; weak D call: TRBD1 (5 bases). Germline V CDR1 and CDR2: SEHNR, FQNEAQ (reference sequence). This CDR3 is built from 12 residues. The ends were cut back, 4 bases at V and 12 bases at J, with 13 bases in the middle. The CDR3 region has the DNA TGTGCCAGCAGCTCCCAGGGAATAGGGCAGTTCTTC. It specifies CASSSQGIGQFF. The entire variable domain, with the rest obtained from reference TRBV7-9 and TRBJ2-1, is as follows: DTGVSQNPRHKITKRGQNVTFRCDPISEHNRLYWYRQTLGQGPEFLTYFQNEAQLEKSRLLSDRFSAERPKGSFSTLEIQRTEQGDSAMYLCASSSQGIGQFFGPGTRLTVL.

J is TRBJ1-2 and V is TRBV28; no clear D gene. CDR3 size: 13 residues. The germline CDR1 and CDR2 sequences are MDHEN and SYDVKM. Trimming took off 3 bases at V and 4 bases at J, with 9 bases between the two ends. The CDR3 nucleotides read TGTGCCAGCAGTTTGGCCACCTCCTATGGCTACACCTTC. It codes for CASSLATSYGYTF.

This clone was seen only a few times. This chain uses TRBV30 with TRBJ1-5; 9 bases are a match to TRBD1. Germline CDR1 and CDR2: GTSNPN and SVGIG (reference sequence). The CDR3 covers 16 residues. With 3 bases clipped from V and 1 base from J, the junction kept 7 bases outside the gene matches. CDR3 DNA sequence: TGTGCCTGGAGCCTCGGGACAGGGATGAGCAATCAGCCCCAGCATTTT. Its protein product is CAWSLGTGMSNQPQHF.

This clone appeared a few times. The rearrangement links TRBV4-3 to TRBJ2-1; TRBD1 matches 8 bases. The trim removed 4 bases at V and 10 bases at J, leaving 6 bases unmatched. Germline CDR1 LGHNA, CDR2 YSLEER. This CDR3 has 13 residues. CDR3 bases: TGCGCCAGCAGCCTCGGACAGGGTGGCGAGCAGTTCTTC. Protein sequence: CASSLGQGGEQFF.

The chain carries TRBV7-8 and TRBJ2-1; D perhaps matches TRBD2 (5 bases). Germline V gene lookup returns CDR1 SGHVS and CDR2 FQNEAQ. V lost 3 bases, J lost 5 bases, and 14 bases lay in between. This CDR3 is built from 15 residues. The CDR3 loop reads CASSFEFAGNNEQFF. For the CDR3, the DNA is TGTGCCAGCAGCTTTGAATTCGCGGGCAACAATGAGCAGTTCTTC.

This clone turned up a few times. The CDR3 coding sequence is TGTGCCAGCAGTGAATACCCCCGAGAGTCTGAAGCTTTCTTT. This gives the protein CASSEYPRESEAFF. The V gene is TRBV6-1, the J gene TRBJ1-1; D ambiguous. Trimming left V 2 bases short and J 6 bases short, with 13 bases between. This CDR3 is built from 14 residues. Germline V gene lookup returns CDR1 MNHNS and CDR2 SASEGT.

V usage is TRBV7-9 and J usage is TRBJ2-1; D perhaps matches TRBD2 (6 bases). This CDR3 has 15 amino acids. V shed 5 bases and J shed 9 bases, with 20 bases lying between them. CDR1 and CDR2 from the germline V gene are SEHNR and FQNEAQ (reference sequence). The CDR3 DNA reads as TGTGCCAGCAGCCCCCCGAGATCTAGCGAACGTGAGCAGTTCTTC. Amino acid sequence: CASSPPRSSEREQFF.

This clone was picked up a small number of times. J is TRBJ2-7 and V is TRBV4-3; TRBD2 is a possible D gene (5 bases). Trimming pared 1 base from V and 6 bases from J, leaving 13 bases between. Per the germline V gene, CDR1 is LGHNA and CDR2 is YSLEER. The CDR3 extends over 14 amino acids. The CDR3 region is CASSQGTGTGEQYF. In DNA, the CDR3 is TGCGCCAGCAGCCAAGGTACGGGAACGGGCGAGCAGTACTTC.

V and J are TRBV4-2 and TRBJ2-7; D is perhaps TRBD2 (6 bases). This CDR3 is 12 amino acids long. Germline-derived CDR1 and CDR2 are LGHNA and YNFKEQ. V was clipped by 9 bases and J by 3 bases, with 12 bases between them. The CDR3 nucleotides are TGTGCCAGTTCGACGGGAGACTACGAGCAGTACTTC. Its protein product is CASSTGDYEQYF.

V is TRBV6-6 and J is TRBJ1-5, with unresolved D. V was trimmed by 0 bases and J by 6 bases, leaving 12 bases between them. This CDR3 has 15 amino acids. Germline CDR1 MNHNY, CDR2 SVGAGI (reference sequence). The CDR3 nucleotides read TGTGCCAGCAGTTACTCTGGTGGGGAGTTTCAGCCCCAGCATTTT. Encoded protein: CASSYSGGEFQPQHF.

This clone has only a few counts. The rearrangement joins TRBV28 to TRBJ1-4; TRBD1 is a possible D gene (6 bases). The V end was cut by 10 bases, the J end by 4 bases, with 10 bases between. This CDR3 has 12 residues. From germline, CDR1 is MDHEN and CDR2 SYDVKM. The CDR3 sequence is CATGQFNEKLFF. CDR3 bases: TGTGCCACCGGACAGTTTAATGAAAAACTGTTTTTT.

This chain links TRBV2 with TRBJ2-3; TRBD2 is a possible D gene (6 bases). Germline V lookup: CDR1 SNHLY, CDR2 FYNNEI. The length of the CDR3 is 13 residues. The V and J ends lost 8 bases and 2 bases respectively, with 11 bases between them. The CDR3 sequence is CASGTSFTDTQYF. In DNA form, the CDR3 reads TGTGCCAGCGGGACTTCGTTCACAGATACGCAGTATTTT.

This chain links TRBV18 with TRBJ2-7; 9 bases are a match to TRBD2. Germline CDR1 reads KGHSH; CDR2 reads LQKENI. The CDR3 contains 14 residues. The junction had 0 bases not matched to a gene; V was cut back by 3 bases and J by 0 bases. CDR3: CASSPSGSSYEQYF. The CDR3, as DNA: TGTGCCAGCTCACCTAGCGGGAGCTCCTACGAGCAGTACTTC.

This clone was detected only a few times. The rearrangement links TRBV15 to TRBJ2-1, with D perhaps TRBD2 (5 bases). The V end lost 4 bases, the J end lost 1 base, and 17 bases lay between the germline ends. The V gene's germline CDR1 is LNHNV and CDR2 YYDKDF (reference sequence). The CDR3 is 17 residues long. CDR3 nucleotide sequence: TGTGCCACCAGCACTTCATATAGCGCTAGATCCTACAATGAGCAGTTCTTC. It encodes CATSTSYSARSYNEQFF.

This clone appeared a few times. Other DNA sequences within the sample encode an identical CDR3. The chain employs TRBV28 and TRBJ2-1, with 11 bases aligning to TRBD2. Trimming removed 8 bases from V and 1 base from J; junction bases left unmatched: 1. This CDR3 spans 14 amino acids. Germline lookup yields CDR1 MDHEN and CDR2 SYDVKM. The chain's CDR3 is CASGLAGSYNEQFF. In DNA form, the CDR3 reads TGTGCCAGCGGACTAGCGGGTTCCTACAATGAGCAGTTCTTC.

This clone has a handful of counts. The gene calls are TRBV28 and TRBJ2-7, with D possibly matching TRBD2 (5 bases). CDR3 size: 12 residues. V lost 4 bases and J 3 bases, leaving 7 bases between the germline ends. CDR1 MDHEN and CDR2 SYDVKM come from the germline V gene. The CDR3 here is CASSYGNYEQYF. The CDR3 DNA sequence: TGTGCCAGCAGTTACGGGAACTACGAGCAGTACTTC.